Shown below are 17 T cell receptor beta chains from a single sample sequenced in a study of T cells in Graves' hyperthyroidism and ophthalmopathy. RNA transcripts gave rise to amplified TCR beta CDR3 regions. The primer set for the first-round RT-PCR of the TCR CDR3 was HTBI. Via MiXCR, TCRdb re-called the multiplex PCR reads, giving one row per CDR3 protein. The sample holds 550,000 to 700,000 distinct CDR3 sequences; roughly 50% are singletons and the top ten take 15% to 20%. Material for sequencing was peripheral blood or thyroid tissue (not recorded which). Receptors were obtained from an adult woman with Graves' disease, either hyperthyroidism or ophthalmopathy (not recorded which).

This chain connects TRBV10-3 to TRBJ1-4, with 12 bases identical to TRBD1. Per the germline V gene, CDR1 is ENHRY and CDR2 is SYGVKD. This CDR3 is 14 amino acids long. Unmatched junction bases numbered 2, after V lost 4 bases and J lost 8 bases. The CDR3: CAISAGTGGEKLFF. As DNA, the CDR3 is TGTGCCATCAGTGCCGGGACAGGGGGCGAAAAACTGTTTTTT.

At least ten counts were recorded for this clonotype. The V gene is TRBV7-2, the J gene TRBJ1-6; D gene ambiguous. V gave up 1 base and J gave up 9 bases, with 7 bases separating them. CDR3 length equals 13 residues. Germline assignment: CDR1 SGHTA and CDR2 FQGNSA. In DNA form, the CDR3 reads TGTGCCAGCAGCTTAGATGGCAGTTCACCCCTCCACTTT. As protein: CASSLDGSSPLHF.

This clonotype was seen repeatedly, ten times or more. The chain's CDR3 is CSARDRRGVDYGYTF. In nucleotides, the CDR3 is TGCAGTGCTAGAGATCGACGGGGAGTAGACTATGGCTACACCTTC. The J gene is TRBJ1-2, the V gene TRBV20-1; no clear D gene. V was cut by 0 bases and J by 3 bases, with 14 bases left in between. Germline CDR1 is DFQATT and CDR2 is SNEGSKA (reference sequence). CDR3 length: 15 amino acids.

The V and J genes are TRBV5-6 and TRBJ2-5; TRBD2 matches at 12 bases. CDR3 length: 17 residues. Trimming cost V 4 bases and J 1 base; bases outside gene matches: 8. Per the germline V gene, CDR1 is SGHDT and CDR2 is YYEEEE. Here the CDR3 DNA reads TGTGCCAGCAGCATCCCTAGCGGGAGGGCTGCCCAAGAGACCCAGTACTTC. This translates into CASSIPSGRAAQETQYF.

CDR3 sequence reads: CASSPTQGPQETQYF. In nucleotides, the CDR3 is TGTGCCAGCAGCCCTACCCAGGGTCCCCAAGAGACCCAGTACTTC. The chain is built from TRBV7-9 and TRBJ2-5, with D perhaps matching TRBD1 (5 bases). The V and J ends lost 5 bases and 1 base respectively, with 14 bases between them. Germline V gene lookup returns CDR1 SEHNR and CDR2 FQNEAQ (reference sequence). The CDR3 sequence is 15 residues long.

J is TRBJ2-2 and V is TRBV15, with 11 nucleotides matching TRBD2. Germline assignment: CDR1 LNHNV and CDR2 YYDKDF (reference sequence). The CDR3 covers 20 residues. V trimming: 3 bases; J trimming: 0 bases; junction bases outside the gene matches: 12. Written as DNA, the CDR3 is TGTGCCACCAGCAGCTACCCGGGACTAGCGGTTGACGCGAACACCGGGGAGCTGTTTTTT. Amino acids: CATSSYPGLAVDANTGELFF.

Ten or more counts support this clonotype. This rearrangement joins TRBV18 to TRBJ2-5, with a tentative D call TRBD2 (5 bases). This CDR3 is 14 amino acids long. V was shortened by 2 bases and J by 5 bases, with 12 bases between the two germline ends. CDR1 is KGHSH and CDR2 is LQKENI in the germline V gene. CDR3 in DNA: TGTGCCAGCTCACCAGAACGTACTAGTGAGACCCAGTACTTC. Residues: CASSPERTSETQYF.

The CDR3: CASSLSGTYQETQYF. CDR3 nucleotide sequence: TGTGCCAGCAGCTTATCCGGGACATACCAAGAGACCCAGTACTTC. The gene calls are TRBV7-3 and TRBJ2-5; tentative D call: TRBD1 (6 bases). Germline V gene sequence: CDR1 SGHTA, CDR2 FQGTGA. V was trimmed by 2 bases and J by 0 bases, leaving 10 bases between them. There are 15 residues in the CDR3.

The chain combines TRBV5-1 with TRBJ1-2; no definite D call. The CDR3 loop spans 10 amino acids. V was trimmed by 4 bases and J by 13 bases, leaving 11 bases between them. CDR1 is SGHRS and CDR2 is YFSETQ in the germline V gene. Here the CDR3 DNA reads TGCGCCAGCAGCCCCCCTCCTAGCACCTTC. Residues: CASSPPPSTF.

The chain is built from TRBV10-3 and TRBJ1-5, with D perhaps TRBD1 (5 bases). CDR3 size: 14 residues. The germline V gene encodes CDR1 ENHRY and CDR2 SYGVKD. Trimming removed 4 bases from V and 3 bases from J, with 10 bases in between. The CDR3 DNA sequence: TGTGCCATCAGTGCCACCGGGACCAATCAGCCCCAGCATTTT. Encoded protein: CAISATGTNQPQHF.

This clonotype was observed many times. The chain couples TRBV19 to TRBJ2-2; TRBD1 matches 7 bases. Looked up from germline, CDR1 is LNHDA and CDR2 is SQIVND (reference sequence). This CDR3 is built from 14 residues. The trim removed 7 bases at V and 6 bases at J, leaving 8 bases unmatched. CDR3 coding DNA: TGTGCCAGTACCGGGACAGTTGGATCCGGGGAGCTGTTTTTT. Translated, it gives CASTGTVGSGELFF.

This clonotype was found many times. The rearrangement links TRBV2 to TRBJ2-5, with a possible D match to TRBD1 (6 bases). V shed 0 bases and J shed 4 bases, with 9 bases lying between them. Germline loops: CDR1 SNHLY, CDR2 FYNNEI. The CDR3 length is 14 residues. DNA for the CDR3: TGTGCCAGCAGTGAAGCGCTAGGGGGAGAGACCCAGTACTTC. As protein: CASSEALGGETQYF.

Details on this clonotype: A much larger clone differs by one base, so this may be a read error. The genes are TRBV4-1 and TRBJ1-3; no clear D. Germline-derived CDR1 and CDR2 are MGHRA and YSYEKL. The CDR3 is 13 amino acids. The CDR3 sequence: CANSQEQGNTIYF. DNA of the CDR3: TGCGCCAACAGCCAGGAACAAGGAAACACCATATATTTT.

There are many counts of this clonotype. Here the CDR3 DNA reads TGTGCCAGTATTAAGGACTCTGGGGCCAACGTCCTGACTTTC. Translation gives CASIKDSGANVLTF. The J gene is TRBJ2-6, the V gene TRBV7-9, with D uncertain. V shed 9 bases and J shed 0 bases, with 9 bases lying between them. The CDR3 is 14 residues long. Looked up from germline, CDR1 is SEHNR and CDR2 is FQNEAQ (reference sequence). The full variable domain, with the rest looked up from reference TRBV7-9 and TRBJ2-6, is DTGVSQNPRHKITKRGQNVTFRCDPISEHNRLYWYRQTLGQGPEFLTYFQNEAQLEKSRLLSDRFSAERPKGSFSTLEIQRTEQGDSAMYLCASIKDSGANVLTFGAGSRLTVL.

This clonotype was detected many times. V and J are TRBV7-9 and TRBJ1-5; D uncertain. Trimming took off 2 bases at V and 4 bases at J, with 21 bases between the two ends. Germline V gene sequence: CDR1 SEHNR, CDR2 FQNEAQ (reference sequence). The CDR3 is made up of 18 amino acids. CDR3 nucleotide sequence: TGTGCCAGCAGCTTATTTCCCGGGAGGCAGAATGGTAATCAGCCCCAGCATTTT. The encoded protein is CASSLFPGRQNGNQPQHF.

This rearrangement joins TRBV30 to TRBJ1-1; 10 bases align to TRBD1. Looked up from germline, CDR1 is GTSNPN and CDR2 is SVGIG (reference sequence). The V gene end was trimmed by 1 base and the J gene end by 3 bases; junction bases not matched to a gene: 5. The CDR3 sequence is 15 residues long. In nucleotides, the CDR3 is TGTGCCTGGAGTGAATCCGGGACAGGGGACACTGAAGCTTTCTTT. It specifies CAWSESGTGDTEAFF.

This chain connects TRBV2 to TRBJ2-2; D not certain. The CDR3 has 15 amino acids. Germline CDR1 reads SNHLY; CDR2 reads FYNNEI. V lost 7 bases and J 5 bases, leaving 17 bases between the germline ends. In DNA form, the CDR3 reads TGTGCCAGCAAAGGGTCGGCGGATCCTACCGGGGAGCTGTTTTTT. Translating gives CASKGSADPTGELFF.